The 15 T cell receptor beta chains below were found in one sample sequenced in a study of shared clonotypes between healthy human individuals. TCRdb keeps only in-frame clones here, not all; method: immunoSEQ multiplex PCR. The sample shows fewer than 850,000 clones, approximately 96% of them seen only once. It was CD45RO-negative cells, positively selected for CCR7, that made up naive CD8 cells, with terminally differentiated effector memory CD45RA+ cells excluded. Sequenced input: naive CD8+ T cells sorted from blood. The receptors here all came from a man aged 30-40 years in good health.

This rearrangement joins TRBV11-2 to TRBJ2-5, with D uncertain. Germline values: CDR1 SGHAT, CDR2 FQNNGV. This CDR3 is built from 15 residues. Trimming shortened V by 0 bases and J by 1 base, and 9 bases separated the two germline ends. CDR3 loop: CASSLDPLPQETQYF. CDR3 in DNA: TGTGCCAGCAGCTTAGATCCTTTGCCCCAAGAGACCCAGTACTTC.

The sample holds one count of this clone. The chain joins TRBV7-8 to TRBJ2-7, with a possible D match to TRBD1 (5 bases). Germline V gene lookup returns CDR1 SGHVS and CDR2 FQNEAQ. V was cut by 4 bases and J by 7 bases, with 14 bases left in between. The CDR3 loop spans 13 amino acids. The CDR3 nucleotides read TGTGCCAGCAGCTACGGAACAAGGGGAGAGCAGTACTTC. This gives the protein CASSYGTRGEQYF.

This clone was seen just once. The rearrangement joins TRBV9 to TRBJ2-2; D assignment may be TRBD1 or TRBD2 (5 bases each). The CDR3 is made up of 14 amino acids. The germline gives CDR1 SGDLS, CDR2 YYNGEE. V lost 2 bases and J 6 bases, leaving 11 bases between the germline ends. The CDR3: CASSVTRDPGELFF. The CDR3 coding sequence is TGTGCCAGCAGCGTTACTAGGGACCCCGGGGAGCTGTTTTTT.

The chain joins TRBV19 to TRBJ2-2; D not resolved. The CDR3 has 16 amino acids. The germline V gene encodes CDR1 LNHDA and CDR2 SQIVND (reference sequence). The germline V and J ends were trimmed by 3 bases and 3 bases, with 14 bases remaining between them. CDR3 nucleotide sequence: TGTGCCAGTAGTATTCTCGTGGACCTTCACACCGGGGAGCTGTTTTTT. Protein: CASSILVDLHTGELFF.

The rearrangement links TRBV5-4 to TRBJ1-1, with no clear D. Germline loops: CDR1 SGHNT, CDR2 YYREEE (reference sequence). This CDR3 has 12 residues. Trimming took off 1 base at V and 3 bases at J, with 4 bases between the two ends. The CDR3 DNA reads TGTGCCAGCAGCTTGCCTTACACTGAAGCTTTCTTT. Its translation is CASSLPYTEAFF.

Remarks on this clone: Other DNA sequences in this specimen translate into the identical CDR3. The CDR3 DNA follows: TGTGCCAGCAGTGAATTGTACAGCAACACTGAAGCTTTCTTT. Protein sequence: CASSELYSNTEAFF. V gene TRBV6-1 combines with J gene TRBJ1-1; D gene ambiguous. Germline lookup yields CDR1 MNHNS and CDR2 SASEGT. Trimming pared 2 bases from V and 2 bases from J, leaving 9 bases between. CDR3 length equals 14 residues.

This sequence joins TRBV9 and TRBJ1-5; D unclear. V lost 1 base and J lost 4, with 21 bases in between. The CDR3 is 18 amino acids. Germline V CDR1 and CDR2: SGDLS, YYNGEE. CDR3 loop: CASSVTFPRKSNNQPQHF. CDR3 in DNA: TGTGCCAGCAGCGTAACTTTCCCACGGAAATCGAATAATCAGCCCCAGCATTTT.

CDR3 amino acids: CASSQVTGEETQYF. The CDR3, as DNA: TGCGCCAGCAGCCAAGTCACAGGGGAAGAGACCCAGTACTTC. The chain carries TRBV4-1 and TRBJ2-5; 7 bases match TRBD1. Trimming cost V 1 base and J 3 bases; bases outside gene matches: 2. CDR1 and CDR2 (germline): MGHRA, YSYEKL. This CDR3 comprises 14 residues.

The rearrangement joins TRBV28 to TRBJ1-5; D remains ambiguous. V lost 2 bases to trimming and J lost 0 bases, with 8 bases between them. The CDR3 runs to 15 residues. Germline CDR1 MDHEN, CDR2 SYDVKM. CDR3 residues: CASSLARYSNQPQHF. CDR3 in DNA: TGTGCCAGCAGTTTAGCTAGGTATAGCAATCAGCCCCAGCATTTT.

The chain has TRBV14 and TRBJ2-2, with 7 positions matching TRBD2. The germline V gene has CDR1 SGHDN and CDR2 FVKESK. Losses at the gene ends were 8 bases for V and 8 bases for J; bases not matched to a gene: 8. The CDR3 loop spans 13 amino acids. CDR3: CASPFLAEGELFF. CDR3 nucleotides: TGTGCCAGCCCTTTTCTAGCGGAGGGGGAGCTGTTTTTT.

The V gene is TRBV6-5, the J gene TRBJ2-7; D possibly matches TRBD1 or TRBD2 (5 bases each). Trimming pared 7 bases from V and 5 bases from J, leaving 15 bases between. In germline, CDR1 is MNHEY, CDR2 SVGAGI. This CDR3 spans 13 amino acids. The CDR3 reads CASKTGAANEQYF. DNA of the CDR3: TGTGCCAGCAAAACCGGGGCCGCTAACGAGCAGTACTTC.

The chain combines TRBV5-5 with TRBJ2-7, with 11 bases that match TRBD2. V shed 4 bases and J 1 base; nucleotides not matched to a gene: 1. The CDR3 contains 14 residues. Germline assignment: CDR1 SGHKS and CDR2 YYEKEE (reference sequence). CDR3 sequence (DNA): TGTGCCAGCAGCGGGACTAGCGGTTCCTACGAGCAGTACTTC. Amino acids: CASSGTSGSYEQYF.

Turning to this clone: The same CDR3 is also encoded by other DNA sequences in this sample. The chain is built from TRBV27 and TRBJ1-5; D is ambiguous. The CDR3 loop spans 13 amino acids. Trimming pared 2 bases from V and 4 bases from J, leaving 6 bases between. CDR1 is MNHEY, CDR2 SMNVEV, per germline (reference sequence). The CDR3 bases are TGTGCCAGCAGTTTAAATGGTAATCAGCCCCAGCATTTT. Translated, it gives CASSLNGNQPQHF.

The rearrangement uses TRBV6-4 and TRBJ2-3; 8 bases line up with TRBD2. The CDR3 contains 15 residues. Germline CDR1 MRHNA, CDR2 SNTAGT. V dropped 6 bases and J dropped 0; count of bases not matched to a gene: 5. CDR3 amino acids: CASSLAGLSTDTQYF. The CDR3 DNA is TGTGCCAGCAGCTTAGCGGGGTTAAGCACAGATACGCAGTATTTT.

The chain links TRBV27 to TRBJ2-7; maybe TRBD1 (5 bases). V was trimmed by 5 bases and J by 3 bases, leaving 20 bases between them. The CDR3 has 16 amino acids. Germline values: CDR1 MNHEY, CDR2 SMNVEV (reference sequence). The CDR3 is CASSTITGLVVYEQYF. CDR3 DNA sequence: TGTGCCAGCAGTACCATCACAGGTTTGGTTGTCTACGAGCAGTACTTC.